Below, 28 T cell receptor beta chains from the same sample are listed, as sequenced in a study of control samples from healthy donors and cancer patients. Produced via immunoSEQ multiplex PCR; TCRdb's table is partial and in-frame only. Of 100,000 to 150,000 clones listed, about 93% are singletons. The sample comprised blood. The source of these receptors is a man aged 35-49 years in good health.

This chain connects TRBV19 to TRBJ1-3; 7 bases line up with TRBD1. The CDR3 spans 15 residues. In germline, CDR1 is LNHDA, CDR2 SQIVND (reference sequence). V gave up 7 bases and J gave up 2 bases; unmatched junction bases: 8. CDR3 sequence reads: CASTSGQATGNTIYF. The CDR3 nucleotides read TGTGCCAGTACCTCAGGACAGGCCACTGGAAACACCATATATTTT. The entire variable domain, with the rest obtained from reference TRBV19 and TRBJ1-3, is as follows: DGGITQSPKYLFRKEGQNVTLSCEQNLNHDAMYWYRQDPGQGLRLIYYSQIVNDFQKGDIAEGYSVSREKKESFPLTVTSAQKNPTAFYLCASTSGQATGNTIYFGEGSWLTVV.

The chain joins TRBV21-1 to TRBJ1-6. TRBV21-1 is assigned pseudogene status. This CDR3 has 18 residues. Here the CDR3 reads CASSPRCGPHPYNSPLHF. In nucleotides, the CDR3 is TGTGCCAGCAGCCCCCGCTGCGGACCCCATCCGTATAATTCACCCCTCCACTTT.

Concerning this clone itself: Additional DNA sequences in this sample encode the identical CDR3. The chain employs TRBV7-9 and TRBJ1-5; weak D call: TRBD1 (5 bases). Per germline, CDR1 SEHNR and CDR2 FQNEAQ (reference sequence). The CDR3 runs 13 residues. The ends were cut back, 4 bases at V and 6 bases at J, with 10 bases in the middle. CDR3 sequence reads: CASSSGGGQPQHF. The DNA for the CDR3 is TGTGCCAGCAGCTCTGGGGGAGGTCAGCCCCAGCATTTT.

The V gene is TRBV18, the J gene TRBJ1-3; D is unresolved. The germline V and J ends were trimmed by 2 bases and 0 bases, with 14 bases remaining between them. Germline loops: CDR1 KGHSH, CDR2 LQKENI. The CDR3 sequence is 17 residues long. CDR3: CASSPRSQSFSGNTIYF. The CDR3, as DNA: TGTGCCAGCTCACCAAGGTCACAGTCGTTCTCTGGAAACACCATATATTTT.

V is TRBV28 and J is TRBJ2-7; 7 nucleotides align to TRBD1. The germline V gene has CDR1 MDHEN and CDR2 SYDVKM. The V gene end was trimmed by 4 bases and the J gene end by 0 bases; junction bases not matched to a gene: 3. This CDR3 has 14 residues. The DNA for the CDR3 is TGTGCCAGCAGTTCCGGGACAGCCTCCTACGAGCAGTACTTC. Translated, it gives CASSSGTASYEQYF.

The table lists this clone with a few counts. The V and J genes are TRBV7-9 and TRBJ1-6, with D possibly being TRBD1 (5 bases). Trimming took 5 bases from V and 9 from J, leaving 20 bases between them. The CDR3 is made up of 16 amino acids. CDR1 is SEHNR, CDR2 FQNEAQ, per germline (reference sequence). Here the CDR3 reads CASSPFSSRGISPLHF. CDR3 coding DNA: TGTGCCAGCAGCCCGTTCTCCTCAAGGGGTATTTCACCCCTCCACTTT. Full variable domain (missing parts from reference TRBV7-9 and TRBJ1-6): DTGVSQNPRHKITKRGQNVTFRCDPISEHNRLYWYRQTLGQGPEFLTYFQNEAQLEKSRLLSDRFSAERPKGSFSTLEIQRTEQGDSAMYLCASSPFSSRGISPLHFGNGTRLTVT.

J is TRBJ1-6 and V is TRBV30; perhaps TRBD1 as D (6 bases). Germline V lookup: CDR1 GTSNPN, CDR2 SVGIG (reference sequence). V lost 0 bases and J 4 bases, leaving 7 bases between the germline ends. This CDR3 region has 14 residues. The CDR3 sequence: CAWSVQGYNSPLHF. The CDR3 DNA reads TGTGCCTGGAGTGTACAGGGATATAATTCACCCCTCCACTTT.

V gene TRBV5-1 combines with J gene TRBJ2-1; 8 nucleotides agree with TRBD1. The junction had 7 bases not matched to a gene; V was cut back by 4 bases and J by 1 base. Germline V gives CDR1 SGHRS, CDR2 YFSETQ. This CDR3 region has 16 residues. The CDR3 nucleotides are TGCGCCAGCAGCCGTACGACAGGGGCTTCCTACAATGAGCAGTTCTTC. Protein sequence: CASSRTTGASYNEQFF.

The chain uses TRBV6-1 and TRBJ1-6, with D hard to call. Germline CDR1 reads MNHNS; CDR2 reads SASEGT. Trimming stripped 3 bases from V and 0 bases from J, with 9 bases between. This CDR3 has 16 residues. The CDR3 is CASSDRAASYNSPLHF. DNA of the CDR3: TGTGCCAGCAGTGATCGGGCGGCCTCCTATAATTCACCCCTCCACTTT.

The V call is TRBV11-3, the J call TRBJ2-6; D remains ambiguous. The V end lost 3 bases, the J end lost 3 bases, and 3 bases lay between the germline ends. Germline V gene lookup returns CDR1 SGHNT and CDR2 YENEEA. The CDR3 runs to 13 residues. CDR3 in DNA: TGTGCCAGCAGCTTCGGTGGGGCCAACGTCCTGACTTTC. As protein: CASSFGGANVLTF.

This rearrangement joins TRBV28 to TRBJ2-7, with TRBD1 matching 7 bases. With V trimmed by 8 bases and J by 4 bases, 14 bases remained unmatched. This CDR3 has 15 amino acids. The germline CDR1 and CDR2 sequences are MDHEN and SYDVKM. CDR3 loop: CASLNRGDSFYEQYF. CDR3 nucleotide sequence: TGTGCCAGCCTTAACAGAGGGGACAGCTTTTACGAGCAGTACTTC. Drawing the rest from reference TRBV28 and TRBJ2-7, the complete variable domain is DVKVTQSSRYLVKRTGEKVFLECVQDMDHENMFWYRQDPGLGLRLIYFSYDVKMKEKGDIPEGYSVSREKKERFSLILESASTNQTSMYLCASLNRGDSFYEQYFGPGTRLTVT.

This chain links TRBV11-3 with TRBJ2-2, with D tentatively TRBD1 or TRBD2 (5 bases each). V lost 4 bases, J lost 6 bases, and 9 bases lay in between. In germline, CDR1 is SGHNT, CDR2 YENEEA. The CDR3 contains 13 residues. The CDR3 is CASSSQGAGELFF. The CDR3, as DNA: TGTGCCAGCAGCTCCCAGGGAGCCGGGGAGCTGTTTTTT. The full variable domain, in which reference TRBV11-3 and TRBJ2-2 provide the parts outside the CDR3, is EAGVVQSPRYKIIEKKQPVAFWCNPISGHNTLYWYLQNLGQGPELLIRYENEEAVDDSQLPKDRFSAERLKGVDSTLKIQPAELGDSAVYLCASSSQGAGELFFGEGSRLTVL.

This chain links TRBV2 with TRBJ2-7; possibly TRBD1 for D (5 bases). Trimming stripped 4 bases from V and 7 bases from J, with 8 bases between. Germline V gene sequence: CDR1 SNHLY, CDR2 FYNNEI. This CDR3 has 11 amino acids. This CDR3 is CASSAQGEQYF. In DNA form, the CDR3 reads TGTGCCAGCAGTGCTCAGGGAGAGCAGTACTTC.

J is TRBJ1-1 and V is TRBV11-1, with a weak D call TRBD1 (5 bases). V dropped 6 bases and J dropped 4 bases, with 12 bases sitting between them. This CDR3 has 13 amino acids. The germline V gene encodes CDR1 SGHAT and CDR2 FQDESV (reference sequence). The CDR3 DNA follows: TGTGCCAGCAGTCCCAGGGTAGGCACTGAAGCTTTCTTT. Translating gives CASSPRVGTEAFF.

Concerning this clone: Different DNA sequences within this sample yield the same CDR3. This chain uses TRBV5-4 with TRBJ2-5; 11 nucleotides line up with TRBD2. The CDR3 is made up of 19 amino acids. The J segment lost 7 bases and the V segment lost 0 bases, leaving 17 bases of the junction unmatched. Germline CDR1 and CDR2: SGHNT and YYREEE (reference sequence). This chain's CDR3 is CASSLAASGGIGLSGTQYF. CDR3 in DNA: TGTGCCAGCAGCTTGGCGGCTAGCGGGGGGATCGGGCTATCTGGGACCCAGTACTTC.

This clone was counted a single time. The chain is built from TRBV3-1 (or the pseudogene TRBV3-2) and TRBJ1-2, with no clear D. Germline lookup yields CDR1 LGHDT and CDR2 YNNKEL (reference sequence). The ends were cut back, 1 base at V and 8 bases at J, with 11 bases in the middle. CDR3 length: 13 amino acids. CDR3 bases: TGTGCCAGCAGCCAAGTTAGGGCCCACGGCTACACCTTC. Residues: CASSQVRAHGYTF.

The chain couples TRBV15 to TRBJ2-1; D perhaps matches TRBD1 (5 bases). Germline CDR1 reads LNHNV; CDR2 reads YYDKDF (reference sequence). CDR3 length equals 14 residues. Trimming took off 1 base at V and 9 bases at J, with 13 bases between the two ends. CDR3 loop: CATSRAGADTEQFF. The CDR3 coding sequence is TGTGCCACCAGCAGAGCTGGGGCGGATACTGAGCAGTTCTTC.

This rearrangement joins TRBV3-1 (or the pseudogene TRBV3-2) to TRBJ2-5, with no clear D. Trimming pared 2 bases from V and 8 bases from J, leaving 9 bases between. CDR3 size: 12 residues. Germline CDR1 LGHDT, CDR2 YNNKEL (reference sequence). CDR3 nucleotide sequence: TGTGCCAGCAGCCAACGTACGGCTACCCAGTACTTC. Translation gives CASSQRTATQYF.

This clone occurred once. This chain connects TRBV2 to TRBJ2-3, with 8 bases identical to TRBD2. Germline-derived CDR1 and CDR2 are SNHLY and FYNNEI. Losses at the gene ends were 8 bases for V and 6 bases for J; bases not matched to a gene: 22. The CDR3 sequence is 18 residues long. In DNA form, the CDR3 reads TGTGCCAGCGCCGCCACGTTACCGGGACTAGGGCCGTCGGATACGCAGTATTTT. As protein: CASAATLPGLGPSDTQYF.

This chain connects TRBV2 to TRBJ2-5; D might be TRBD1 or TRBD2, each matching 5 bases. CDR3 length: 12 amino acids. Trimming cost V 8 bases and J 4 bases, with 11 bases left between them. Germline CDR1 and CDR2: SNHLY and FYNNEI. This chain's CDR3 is CASVGGGETQYF. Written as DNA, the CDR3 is TGTGCCAGCGTGGGTGGGGGAGAGACCCAGTACTTC.

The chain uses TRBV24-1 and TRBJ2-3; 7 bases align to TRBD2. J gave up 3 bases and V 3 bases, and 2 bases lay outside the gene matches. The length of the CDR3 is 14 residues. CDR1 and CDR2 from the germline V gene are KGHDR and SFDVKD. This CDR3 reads CATSDTGGTDTQYF. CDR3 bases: TGTGCCACCAGTGATACCGGGGGGACAGATACGCAGTATTTT.

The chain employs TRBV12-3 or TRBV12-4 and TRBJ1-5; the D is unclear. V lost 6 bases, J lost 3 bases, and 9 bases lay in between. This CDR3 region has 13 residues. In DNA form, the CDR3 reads TGTGCCAGCAGGGGGATTGCCAATCAGCCCCAGCATTTT. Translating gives CASRGIANQPQHF.

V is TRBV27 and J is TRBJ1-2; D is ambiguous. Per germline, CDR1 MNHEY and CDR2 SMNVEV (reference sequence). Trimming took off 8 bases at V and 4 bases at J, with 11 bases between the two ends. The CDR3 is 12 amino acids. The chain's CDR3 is CASSEDGYGYTF. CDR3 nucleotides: TGTGCCAGCTCGGAGGACGGCTATGGCTACACCTTC.

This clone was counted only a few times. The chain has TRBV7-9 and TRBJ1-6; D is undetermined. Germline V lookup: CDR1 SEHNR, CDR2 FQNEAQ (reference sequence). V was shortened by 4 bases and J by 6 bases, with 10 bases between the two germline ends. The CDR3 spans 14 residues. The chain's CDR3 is CASSWLQFNSPLHF. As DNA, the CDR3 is TGTGCCAGCAGCTGGTTACAGTTTAATTCACCCCTCCACTTT.

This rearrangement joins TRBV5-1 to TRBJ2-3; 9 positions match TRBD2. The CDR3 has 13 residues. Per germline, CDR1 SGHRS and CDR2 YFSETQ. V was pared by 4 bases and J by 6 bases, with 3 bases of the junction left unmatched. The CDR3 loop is CASSASGEDTQYF. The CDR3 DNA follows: TGCGCCAGCAGCGCTAGCGGGGAGGATACGCAGTATTTT.

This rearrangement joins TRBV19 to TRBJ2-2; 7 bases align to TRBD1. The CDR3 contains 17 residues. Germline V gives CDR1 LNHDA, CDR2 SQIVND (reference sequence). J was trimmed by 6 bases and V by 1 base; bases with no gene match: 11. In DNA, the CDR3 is TGTGCCAGTAGTATAGGGGACAGTCTGATAAAACCCGGGGAGCTGTTTTTT. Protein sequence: CASSIGDSLIKPGELFF.

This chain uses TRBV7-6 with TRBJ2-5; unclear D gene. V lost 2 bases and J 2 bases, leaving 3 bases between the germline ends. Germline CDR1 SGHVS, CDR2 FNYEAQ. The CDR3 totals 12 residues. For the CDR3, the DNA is TGTGCCAGCAGCTTACCACAAGAGACCCAGTACTTC. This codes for CASSLPQETQYF.

The CDR3 reads CASSLAQGDGYTF. The CDR3 DNA reads as TGCGCCAGCAGCTTGGCACAGGGGGATGGCTACACCTTC. The chain employs TRBV5-1 and TRBJ1-2; 8 bases match TRBD1. The CDR3 extends over 13 amino acids. The germline V gene has CDR1 SGHRS and CDR2 YFSETQ. The trim removed 0 bases at V and 6 bases at J, leaving 1 base unmatched.